The next 5 T cell receptor beta chains were all read from a single sample in a study of vaccination and CD4 T cells after COVID-19. Sequenced with the Oncomine TCR Beta short-read assay was DNA taken from cultured CD4+ T cells. TCRdb re-called the PCR reads with MiXCR, one entry per CDR3 protein. This table holds under 25,000 distinct CDR3 sequences, about 54% found once. Treatment of the sample: approximately 9-day PBMC culture with coronavirus spike peptide pools or control peptides (ViraFEST assay). The antigens for these receptors are not known. The sample comprised CD4+ T cells from blood, cultured in vitro. These receptors were collected from a human donor who had recovered from COVID-19.

The gene calls are TRBV2 and TRBJ2-7, with a possible D match to TRBD1 (6 bases). V was cut by 7 bases and J by 3 bases, with 19 bases left in between. CDR1 SNHLY and CDR2 FYNNEI come from the germline V gene. This CDR3 is built from 15 residues. The CDR3 nucleotides read TGTGCCAGCAATGCAGGGGCTGTTTCGAGCTACGAGCAGTACTTC. It yields the protein CASNAGAVSSYEQYF.

The V and J genes are TRBV27 and TRBJ2-4, with D tentatively TRBD1 or TRBD2 (5 bases each). V was clipped by 6 bases and J by 0 bases, with 9 bases between them. The CDR3 runs 14 residues. Germline-derived CDR1 and CDR2 are MNHEY and SMNVEV (reference sequence). The CDR3 bases are TGTGCCAGCAGGGGGGAACTAGCCAAAAACATTCAGTACTTC. It is translated as CASRGELAKNIQYF.

The rearrangement links TRBV7-8 to TRBJ2-1; TRBD2 matches 14 bases. V lost 5 bases, J lost 4 bases, and 19 bases stayed unmatched. The length of the CDR3 is 21 residues. Germline assignment: CDR1 SGHVS and CDR2 FQNEAQ. This CDR3 is CASSIPALGLAGVYGYNEQFF. The CDR3 DNA is TGTGCCAGCAGCATACCTGCCCTGGGACTAGCGGGAGTGTATGGGTACAATGAGCAGTTCTTC. Full variable domain (rest looked up from reference TRBV7-8 and TRBJ2-1): GAGVSQSPRYKVAKRGQDVALRCDPISGHVSLFWYQQALGQGPEFLTYFQNEAQLDKSGLPSDRFFAERPEGSVSTLKIQRTQQEDSAVYLCASSIPALGLAGVYGYNEQFFGPGTRLTVL.

This clonotype was recorded a few times. This chain connects TRBV20-1 to TRBJ1-1; no clear D. Per germline, CDR1 DFQATT and CDR2 SNEGSKA (reference sequence). This CDR3 has 14 residues. Trimming left V 0 bases short and J 0 bases short, with 8 bases between. The CDR3 protein is CSARDGGLNTEAFF. The CDR3 DNA follows: TGCAGTGCTAGAGATGGAGGTTTGAACACTGAAGCTTTCTTT.

The V and J genes are TRBV21-1 and TRBJ1-3; TRBD1, as called in the table, went unchecked against the DNA. TRBV21-1 is recorded as a pseudogene. CDR3 length: 17 amino acids. The CDR3 reads CASSKRNREGSGNTIYF. The CDR3 DNA sequence: TGTGCCAGCAGCAAACGGAACAGAGAGGGGTCTGGAAACACCATATATTTT.